This T cell receptor (beta chain) is from a study of blood T cell repertoires in COVID-19. Across the whole study: The study drew acute and convalescent COVID-19 samples from the United States, Italy and Spain. PBMCs, B-cell-depleted T cells, or T cells provided the cDNA or gDNA that made up the material.

In the authors' methods: Cell counts per sample came from amplifying reference gene primers. TCRdb's table, derived via immunoSEQ multiplex PCR, lists solely in-frame clones and lacks some. Clone size and the V and J calls come from that table; the DNA yielded D and trimming. The table has 130,000 or so clones, 75% to 90% seen once. The CDR3 is 13 amino acids. V was pared by 6 bases and J by 2 bases, with 10 bases between. The chain uses TRBV12-3 or TRBV12-4 and TRBJ2-5; D gene uncertain. Material for sequencing was peripheral blood. This TCR was recovered from a man aged 60 to 69 with active or convalescent COVID-19. The CDR3: CASSPRFQETQYF. The CDR3 DNA reads TGTGCCAGCAGCCCCCGTTTTCAAGAGACCCAGTACTTC.